Included here is one T cell receptor (beta chain) sequence, with context. Germline loops: CDR1 GTSNPN, CDR2 SVGIG (reference sequence). CDR3 length: 14 residues. V shed 1 base, J shed 4 bases, and the junction held 6 bases outside the gene matches. This sample was included in a study of blood T cell repertoires in COVID-19. Study details: Samples came from the United States, Italy and Spain, spanning acute and convalescent COVID-19.

Some clones are missing from TCRdb's copy, which holds only in-frame ones; the method was immunoSEQ multiplex PCR. Of around 71,000 clones in the sample, about 80% are singletons; the top ten hold about 28%. This chain connects TRBV30 to TRBJ1-1; 7 nucleotides match TRBD1. Source material: peripheral blood. The TCR comes from a man between 65 and 85 years old with acute or convalescent COVID-19. The CDR3 DNA reads TGTGCCTGGAGTGGAAGACAGGGCGCCACTGAAGCTTTCTTT. Protein: CAWSGRQGATEAFF.